This T cell receptor beta chain derives from a study of neurological immune-mediated disorders (dated by TCRdb to the late 2010s). With regard to the full study: Among the roughly 34 multiple sclerosis patients, relapsing-remitting MS accounted for some 30 and secondary progressive MS accounted for 3. Longitudinal samples, technical triplicates and paired sorted CD4+ and CD8+ T-cell subsets, alongside PBMC samples, were included among the roughly 110 TCR-beta libraries. Of the approximately 66 subjects in the cohort, about 14 were HAM/TSP patients, approximately 34 were multiple sclerosis patients, and about 20 were healthy controls. Peripheral blood TCR-beta repertoires from patients with HTLV-I-associated myelopathy (HAM/TSP), patients with multiple sclerosis, and healthy controls were compared in the study using UMI-based sequencing.

As for this clonotype: The clone's antigen remains unknown. The record has no base qualities; no much larger clone is one base away.

To synthesize cDNA, template-switch 5'RACE was performed with a primer carrying a 10-nucleotide random unique molecular identifier so that each TCR transcript was tagged. Each sequencing run produced over 170 million TCR-beta sequences covering 15-18 subjects. The RNeasy kit was used for extraction of total RNA. Using the KAPA Real-time Library Amplification kit, TCR-beta VDJ regions were amplified with primers for the TCR constant region and the 5'RACE anchor. A first PCR added sample indexes and Illumina adaptors, and a second PCR then raised library yield. The roughly 650 bp TCR product was size-selected on a 2% E-gel SizeSelection system after Ampure bead purification. Before pooling, library quality was checked on a Bioanalyzer, concentration was measured with Qubit, and libraries were quantified with the Kapa Library Quantification kit. Paired-end 2 x 150 bp sequencing of the libraries was performed on an Illumina HiSeq 2500. To increase sequence diversity, about 25-30% phiX was spiked into each library pool. Per the original workflow: The quality-filtered reads were processed with the UMI-based MiGEC pipeline, whose error correction step removed more than 80% of the raw TCR sequences. VDJ genes were aligned to IMGT germline references, and clonotypes were defined by unique CDR3 amino acid sequence plus V-J genes. Clonal expansion, Shannon diversity and CDR3 relatedness (CalcPairwiseDistances, ClusterSamples) were evaluated with VDJtools, and phylogenetic trees were built with CLCbio workbench. Clones with at least 8 unique UMIs were defined as expanded, with this threshold being based on coefficient-of-variation modelling across technical triplicates. TCRdb ran its own pipeline on the public reads, namely fastp trimming at Q25 and MiXCR clone calling, and kept in-frame beta chains. Every CDR3 protein is listed once, alongside the most common genes and DNA of its rows. The V and J calls here are based on TCRdb, not the publication. The sample includes approximately 100,000 distinct CDR3 sequences, with 3.5% to 4% observed a single time. The top ten hold approximately 5.9% of the sample.

CDR3 length: 12 amino acids, cysteine to phenylalanine. Only the CDR3 part of the read is kept: 36 bases, read in frame from the first base. CDR1 and CDR2 (LGHNA, YNFKEQ) derive from the germline V gene. V is reduced by 4 bases and J by 5 bases, leaving a spacing of 7 bases between them. Overall study outcomes, separate from this receptor: In phylogenetic analysis, the repertoires of 18 of 34 MS patients grouped into a cluster of related CDR3 sequences, which suggests a possible signature at the repertoire level. TCR clonal expansion was highest in HAM/TSP patients and lowest in MS patients, with MS patients falling below even healthy controls. Across subjects, expanded clones never shared an identical CDR3 amino acid sequence, which suggests that the TCR-beta repertoires in every group were private. No association of the MS cluster with clinical or MRI features was observed, and the need for larger cohorts was stated by the authors.

For the unsorted PBMC libraries, 2 million PBMCs were stored in RNAlater at -80 degrees C until RNA extraction and were used to generate the libraries. The multiple sclerosis patients were enrolled in a US clinical protocol that evaluated disease progression with magnetic resonance imaging. Peripheral blood was subjected to Ficoll-Hypaque density gradient centrifugation to isolate PBMCs, which were then cryopreserved in liquid nitrogen. The clonotype comes from a woman younger than 30 with multiple sclerosis. The specimen was PBMCs. The sequence joins TRBV4-2 to TRBJ2-3; there is no confident call for the D gene. The CDR3 sequence is CASSPYGDTQYF. The nucleotides read TGTGCCAGCAGCCCCTACGGAGATACGCAGTATTTT.